This T cell receptor beta chain was identified during a study of T cells in Graves' hyperthyroidism and ophthalmopathy. Findings and limits, study-wide: Ophthalmopathy was identified by the model a median around 5.9 months ahead of onset.

As regards this clonotype: Its matching antigen is unknown.

The CDR3 regions of TCR beta were amplified from RNA transcripts. With the HTBI primer set, the TCR CDR3 went through a first round of RT-PCR. TCRdb called the multiplex PCR reads again in MiXCR, with one record for every CDR3 protein. The sample carries under 350,000 distinct CDR3 sequences, around 23% recorded once. Sequenced input: blood. The receptor was isolated from a woman in her 50s with Graves' hyperthyroidism.

For the CDR3, the DNA is TGCAGCGTTGAAACTCAGGCGTACTATGGCTACACCTTC. Translated: CSVETQAYYGYTF. The chain links TRBV29-1 to TRBJ1-2; D is unresolved. Germline CDR1 reads SQVTM; CDR2 reads ANQGSEA. This CDR3 is built from 13 residues. V lost 2 bases, J lost 3 bases, and 10 bases lay in between.